Presented here are 11 T cell receptor beta chains from one specimen sequenced in a study of early T cells in non-severe SARS-CoV-2 infection. A single record per CDR3 protein comes from TCRdb applying MiXCR to the 5' RACE reads. The sample has around 46,000 distinct CDR3 sequences, approximately 5.9% seen once. The sequences come from whole blood, collected at baseline. The receptor source for this set is an adult who was a healthcare worker with PCR-confirmed SARS-CoV-2 infection or an uninfected control (not recorded which).

This clonotype was counted ten times or more. This rearrangement joins TRBV7-2 to TRBJ2-3; 13 bases are shared with TRBD2. V shed 10 bases, J shed 8 bases, and the junction held 12 bases outside the gene matches. Germline CDR1 reads SGHTA; CDR2 reads FQGNSA. The CDR3 loop spans 15 amino acids. Written as DNA, the CDR3 is TGTGCCAAGACGGGACTAGCGGGATCGGTCGGTACGCAGTATTTT. Translation gives CAKTGLAGSVGTQYF.

This clonotype was detected many times. The V and J genes are TRBV20-1 and TRBJ2-7; TRBD2 agrees at 11 bases. The CDR3 loop spans 13 amino acids. CDR1 and CDR2 (germline): DFQATT, SNEGSKA (reference sequence). J gave up 3 bases and V 5 bases, and 3 bases lay outside the gene matches. The CDR3 DNA follows: TGCAGTGCTCAAACTAGCGGGAGCTACGAGCAGTACTTC. Amino acids: CSAQTSGSYEQYF.

This clonotype was found many times. The CDR3 bases are TGTGCCAGCAGCCCTGGATACCAGATAACCCACAATGAGCAGTTCTTC. As protein: CASSPGYQITHNEQFF. The chain is built from TRBV11-2 and TRBJ2-1; D uncertain. The CDR3 runs to 16 residues. CDR1 and CDR2 from the germline V gene are SGHAT and FQNNGV. The ends were cut back, 5 bases at V and 5 bases at J, with 19 bases in the middle.

This clonotype was seen ten or more times. The rearrangement joins TRBV6-6 to TRBJ2-5; 8 nucleotides agree with TRBD2. The CDR3 runs 13 residues. Trimming cost V 6 bases and J 4 bases; bases outside gene matches: 4. Germline CDR1 and CDR2: MNHNY and SVGAGI (reference sequence). The CDR3 loop reads CASSLTSGETQYF. As DNA, the CDR3 is TGTGCCAGCAGCCTCACTAGCGGAGAGACCCAGTACTTC.

V and J are TRBV18 and TRBJ1-1; no firm D call. Trimming took 2 bases from V and 4 from J, leaving 14 bases between them. This CDR3 region has 15 residues. CDR1 is KGHSH and CDR2 is LQKENI in the germline V gene. CDR3 in amino acids: CASSPKAWAGTEAFF. The DNA of the CDR3 is TGTGCCAGCTCACCAAAGGCGTGGGCAGGCACTGAAGCTTTCTTT.

This clonotype turned up a few times. The CDR3 sequence: CSALIQKSSGANVLTF. CDR3 DNA: TGCAGTGCTCTAATACAGAAGAGCTCTGGGGCCAACGTCCTGACTTTC. The chain carries TRBV20-1 and TRBJ2-6; D remains ambiguous. The CDR3 length is 16 residues. Germline CDR1 and CDR2: DFQATT and SNEGSKA (reference sequence). Trimming took 5 bases from V and 0 from J, leaving 14 bases between them.

This clonotype has ten or more counts. The chain combines TRBV27 with TRBJ2-4, with TRBD2 matching over 8 bases. Germline V gene sequence: CDR1 MNHEY, CDR2 SMNVEV (reference sequence). The CDR3 contains 18 residues. J gave up 1 base and V 5 bases, and 13 bases lay outside the gene matches. CDR3 sequence reads: CASSPRAGGDDAKNIQYF. The CDR3 DNA sequence: TGTGCCAGCAGTCCGAGGGCGGGGGGAGATGATGCCAAAAACATTCAGTACTTC.

This rearrangement joins TRBV5-1 to TRBJ2-4; TRBD2 might be the D (7 bases). The CDR3 loop spans 17 amino acids. Germline V gives CDR1 SGHRS, CDR2 YFSETQ. Trimming removed 0 bases from V and 7 bases from J, with 20 bases in between. Written as DNA, the CDR3 is TGCGCCAGCAGCTTGGGCCTCCTAGCGGAGCAGGGGAACATTCAGTACTTC. It codes for CASSLGLLAEQGNIQYF.

This clonotype was detected many times. The chain employs TRBV7-8 and TRBJ2-1, with TRBD2 matching over 13 bases. After removal of 1 base from V and 7 bases from J, the junction contained 1 base not matched to a gene. Germline V CDR1 and CDR2: SGHVS, FQNEAQ. This CDR3 is built from 15 residues. The CDR3 DNA is TGTGCCAGCAGCTTAGGACTAGCGGGAGGAAATGAGCAGTTCTTC. As protein: CASSLGLAGGNEQFF.

V is TRBV14 and J is TRBJ2-1; D gene unclear. Germline values: CDR1 SGHDN, CDR2 FVKESK. The CDR3 runs 13 residues. Trimming removed 0 bases from V and 6 bases from J, with 6 bases in between. The CDR3 sequence: CASSQDKVNEQFF. The CDR3 nucleotides are TGTGCCAGCAGCCAAGATAAGGTCAATGAGCAGTTCTTC.

This clonotype was counted ten times or more. The V gene is TRBV10-1, the J gene TRBJ2-7; the match to TRBD2 covers 11 bases. The germline gives CDR1 WNHNN, CDR2 SYGVQD (reference sequence). The J segment lost 6 bases and the V segment lost 4 bases, leaving 2 bases of the junction unmatched. The CDR3 has 13 amino acids. The CDR3 sequence: CASSVSGRAEQYF. In DNA, the CDR3 is TGCGCCAGCAGTGTTAGCGGGAGGGCCGAGCAGTACTTC.